What follows is one TCR beta chain and its context. This entry belongs to a study of blood T cell repertoires in COVID-19. Cohort allocation depended upon clinical history that participants reported. All recovered Cohort 3 donors got two negative PCRs, got clearance, or saw symptom resolution. Trimming pared 0 bases from V and 1 base from J, leaving 7 bases between. This CDR3 is built from 15 residues. Germline CDR1 and CDR2: LGHNA and YNFKEQ. Using immunoSEQ multiplex PCR, the repertoire was profiled, and TCRdb retains in-frame clones only, with some absent. This sample has about 410,000 clones, with 90% found just once.

The sample comprised PBMCs or T cells enriched from blood (not recorded which). This chain joins TRBV4-2 and TRBJ1-5; D gene ambiguous. The sequence derives from a man younger than 35 who had recovered from COVID-19. CDR3 region: CASSQEGQSNQPQHF. Here the CDR3 DNA reads TGTGCCAGCAGCCAAGAGGGCCAGAGCAATCAGCCCCAGCATTTT.